The clone carrying this T cell receptor beta chain was observed once. The treatment here: over 15 received Ad26.COV2.S at low or high dose, single or two shots; 5 received placebo; per-sample allocation not given. Vaccine and placebo recipients were sampled on day 63 after the first injection. This entry comes from a study of Ad26.COV2.S vaccination and SARS-CoV-2 variants. Sequenced by immunoSEQ multiplex PCR; TCRdb stores in-frame clones only, minus some. The repertoire holds about 680,000 clones, with about 90% as singletons. The CDR3 is 14 amino acids. Trimming took off 2 bases at V and 6 bases at J, with 12 bases between the two ends. Germline V gene data show CDR1 as SEHNR and CDR2 as FQNEAQ (reference sequence).

This chain uses TRBV7-9 with TRBJ2-3; a weak D match, TRBD1 (6 bases). The starting material was peripheral blood, obtained in a trial of Ad26.COV2.S vaccine versus placebo. This TCR was recovered from a person between 18 and 60 years old who received the Ad26.COV2.S COVID-19 vaccine or a placebo. The CDR3 bases are TGTGCCAGCAGCTTAATGACAGGTGGGGATACGCAGTATTTT. Protein: CASSLMTGGDTQYF.